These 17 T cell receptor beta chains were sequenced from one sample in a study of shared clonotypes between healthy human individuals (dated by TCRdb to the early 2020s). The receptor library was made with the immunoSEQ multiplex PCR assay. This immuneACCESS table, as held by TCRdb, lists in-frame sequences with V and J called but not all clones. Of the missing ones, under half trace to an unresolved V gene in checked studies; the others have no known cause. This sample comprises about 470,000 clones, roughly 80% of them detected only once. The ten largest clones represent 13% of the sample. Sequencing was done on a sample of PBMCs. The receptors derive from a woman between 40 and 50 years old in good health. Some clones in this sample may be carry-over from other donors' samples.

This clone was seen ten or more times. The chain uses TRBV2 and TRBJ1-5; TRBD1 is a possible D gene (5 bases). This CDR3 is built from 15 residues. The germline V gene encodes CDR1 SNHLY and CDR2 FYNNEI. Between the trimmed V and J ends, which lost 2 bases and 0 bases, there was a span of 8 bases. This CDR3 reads CASSEQGDSNQPQHF. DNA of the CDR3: TGTGCCAGCAGTGAACAGGGCGATAGCAATCAGCCCCAGCATTTT.

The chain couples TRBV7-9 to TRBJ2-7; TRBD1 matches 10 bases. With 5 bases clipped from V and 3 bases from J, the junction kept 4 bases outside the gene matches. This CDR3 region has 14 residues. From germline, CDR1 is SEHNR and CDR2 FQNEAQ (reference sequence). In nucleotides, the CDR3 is TGTGCCAGCAGCGCGGGACAGGGGATCTACGAGCAGTACTTC. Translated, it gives CASSAGQGIYEQYF.

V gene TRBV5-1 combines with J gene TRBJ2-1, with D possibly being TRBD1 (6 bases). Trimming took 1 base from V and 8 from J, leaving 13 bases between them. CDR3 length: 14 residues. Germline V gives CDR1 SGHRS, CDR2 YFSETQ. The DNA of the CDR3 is TGCGCCAGCAGCTTGACAGGGCAAATTTATGAGCAGTTCTTC. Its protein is CASSLTGQIYEQFF.

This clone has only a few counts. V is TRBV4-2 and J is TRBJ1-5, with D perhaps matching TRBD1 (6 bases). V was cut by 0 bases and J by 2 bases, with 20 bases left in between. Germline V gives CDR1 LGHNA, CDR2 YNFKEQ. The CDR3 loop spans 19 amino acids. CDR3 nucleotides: TGTGCCAGCAGCCAAGAGTTCACAGGGAGGGCGGGGGGCAATCAGCCCCAGCATTTT. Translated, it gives CASSQEFTGRAGGNQPQHF.

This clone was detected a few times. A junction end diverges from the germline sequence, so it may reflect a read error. The CDR3 bases are TGTATGGTGTACGGATACACTGAAGCTTTCTTT. Translating it yields CMVYGYTEAFF. The rearrangement joins TRBV20-1 to TRBJ1-1; D remains unclear. This CDR3 spans 11 amino acids. Germline CDR1 and CDR2: DFQATT and SNEGSKA (reference sequence).

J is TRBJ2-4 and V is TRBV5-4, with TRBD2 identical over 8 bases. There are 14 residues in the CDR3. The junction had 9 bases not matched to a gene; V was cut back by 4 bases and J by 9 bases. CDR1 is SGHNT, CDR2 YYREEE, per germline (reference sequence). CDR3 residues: CASSISGETGIQYF. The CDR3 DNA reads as TGTGCCAGCAGCATTAGCGGGGAGACGGGCATTCAGTACTTC.

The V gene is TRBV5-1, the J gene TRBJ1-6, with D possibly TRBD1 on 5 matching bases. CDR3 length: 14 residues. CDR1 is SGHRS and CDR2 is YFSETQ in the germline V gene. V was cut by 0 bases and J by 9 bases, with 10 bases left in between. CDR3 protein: CASSLERGGSPLHF. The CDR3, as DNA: TGCGCCAGCAGCTTGGAGAGGGGCGGTTCACCCCTCCACTTT.

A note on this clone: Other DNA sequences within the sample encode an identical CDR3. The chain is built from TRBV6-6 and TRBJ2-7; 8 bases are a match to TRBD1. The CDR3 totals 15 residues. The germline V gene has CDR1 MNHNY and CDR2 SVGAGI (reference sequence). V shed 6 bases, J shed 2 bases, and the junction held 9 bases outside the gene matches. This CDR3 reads CASSQGQVGPYEQYF. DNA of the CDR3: TGTGCCAGCAGCCAGGGACAGGTCGGGCCCTACGAGCAGTACTTC.

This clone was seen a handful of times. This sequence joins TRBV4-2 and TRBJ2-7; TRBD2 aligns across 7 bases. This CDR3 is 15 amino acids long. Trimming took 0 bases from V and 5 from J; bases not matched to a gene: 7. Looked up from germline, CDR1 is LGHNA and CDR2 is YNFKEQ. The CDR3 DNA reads TGTGCCAGCAGCCAAGACCTTGGCGGGAGAGACGAGCAGTACTTC. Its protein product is CASSQDLGGRDEQYF.

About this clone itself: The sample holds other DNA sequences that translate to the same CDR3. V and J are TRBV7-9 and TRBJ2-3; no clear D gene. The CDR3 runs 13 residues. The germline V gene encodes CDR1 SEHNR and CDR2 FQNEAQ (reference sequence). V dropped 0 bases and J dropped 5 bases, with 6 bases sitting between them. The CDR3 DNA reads TGTGCCAGCAGCTTAGCGCTGGTAGATACGCAGTATTTT. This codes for CASSLALVDTQYF.

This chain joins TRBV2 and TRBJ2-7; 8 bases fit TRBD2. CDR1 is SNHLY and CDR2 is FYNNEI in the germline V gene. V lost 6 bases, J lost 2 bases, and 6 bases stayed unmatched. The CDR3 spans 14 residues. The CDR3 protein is CASRLSGSTYEQYF. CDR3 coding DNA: TGTGCCAGCAGATTAAGCGGGAGCACCTACGAGCAGTACTTC.

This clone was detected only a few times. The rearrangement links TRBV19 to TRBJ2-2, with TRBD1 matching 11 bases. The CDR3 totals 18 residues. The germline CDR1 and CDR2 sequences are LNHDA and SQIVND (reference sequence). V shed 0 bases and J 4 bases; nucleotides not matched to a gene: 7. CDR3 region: CASSIDRGTGGVTGELFF. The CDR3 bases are TGTGCCAGTAGTATAGATCGGGGGACAGGGGGAGTCACCGGGGAGCTGTTTTTT.

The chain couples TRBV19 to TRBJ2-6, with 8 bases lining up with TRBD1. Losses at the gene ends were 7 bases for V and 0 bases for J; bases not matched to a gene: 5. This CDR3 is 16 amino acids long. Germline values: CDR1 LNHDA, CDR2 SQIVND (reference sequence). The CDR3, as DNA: TGTGCCAGTACACAGGGGGTCCGCTCTGGGGCCAACGTCCTGACTTTC. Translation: CASTQGVRSGANVLTF.

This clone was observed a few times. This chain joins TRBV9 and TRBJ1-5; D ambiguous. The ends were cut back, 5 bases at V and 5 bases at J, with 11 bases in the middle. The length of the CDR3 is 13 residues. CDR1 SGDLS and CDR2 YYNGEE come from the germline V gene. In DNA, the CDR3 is TGTGCCAGCAGTGCCTCCACCCATCAGCCCCAGCATTTT. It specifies CASSASTHQPQHF.

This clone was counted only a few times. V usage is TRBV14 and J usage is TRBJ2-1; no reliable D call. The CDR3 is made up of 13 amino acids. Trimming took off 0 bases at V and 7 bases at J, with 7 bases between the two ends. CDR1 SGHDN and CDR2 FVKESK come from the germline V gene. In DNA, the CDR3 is TGTGCCAGCAGCCAAGATTTGGGGAATGAGCAGTTCTTC. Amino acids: CASSQDLGNEQFF.

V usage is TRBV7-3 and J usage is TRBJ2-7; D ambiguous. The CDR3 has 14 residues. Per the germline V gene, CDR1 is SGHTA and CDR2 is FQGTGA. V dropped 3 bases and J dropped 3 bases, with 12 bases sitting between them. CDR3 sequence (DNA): TGTGCCAGCAGCTTCTACGGCCCTAACTACGAGCAGTACTTC. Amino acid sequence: CASSFYGPNYEQYF.

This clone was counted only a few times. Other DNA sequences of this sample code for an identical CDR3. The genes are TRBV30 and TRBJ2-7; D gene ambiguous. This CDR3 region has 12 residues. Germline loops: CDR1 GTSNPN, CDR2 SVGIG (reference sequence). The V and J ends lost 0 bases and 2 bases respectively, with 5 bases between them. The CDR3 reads CAWSVGTYEQYF. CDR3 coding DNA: TGTGCCTGGAGTGTAGGGACCTACGAGCAGTACTTC.